This T cell receptor (beta chain) was obtained from a study of CD8 T cells in Susac syndrome. From blood CD8+ and CD4+ T cells, TCR beta sequences were generated. Healthy donors constituted the controls, which were matched for age and sex. Per germline, CDR1 SGHTA and CDR2 FQGNSA. Trimming removed 1 base from V and 2 bases from J, with 8 bases in between. The CDR3 spans 14 residues. This clonotype was counted once. Random hexamers were used to reverse transcribe an amount of roughly 0.45 to 1 ug RNA. It was immunoSEQ multiplex PCR that amplified TCR beta CDR3 across 54 Vbeta and 13 Jbeta. TCRdb re-derived calls from the immunoSEQ multiplex PCR reads in MiXCR, one entry per CDR3 protein. The sample records around 200,000 distinct CDR3 sequences, 95% being singletons.

The sample was CD4+ T cells from PBMCs. The TCR comes from a human donor in good health. The J gene is TRBJ2-5, the V gene TRBV7-2, with D possibly being TRBD2 (6 bases). This CDR3 is CASSLGREQETQYF. The CDR3 coding sequence is TGTGCCAGCAGCTTAGGGCGGGAACAAGAGACCCAGTACTTC.